This T cell receptor (beta chain) came from a study of blood T cell repertoires in COVID-19. Across the whole study: Samples representing acute and convalescent COVID-19 were sourced from the United States, Italy and Spain.

TCRdb's copy holds only in-frame clones and misses some; the assay was immunoSEQ multiplex PCR. The repertoire has under 200,000 clones, roughly 84% of them found once; the top ten carry 5.5% to 8.5%. The CDR3 runs to 16 residues. Trimming cost V 1 base and J 3 bases, with 13 bases left between them. The germline CDR1 and CDR2 sequences are MGHDK and SYGVNS. This sequence originates from a woman between 45 and 60 years old who had recovered from COVID-19. The chain links TRBV25-1 to TRBJ2-1, with D perhaps TRBD2 (5 bases). The sequenced sample was PBMCs or T cells enriched from blood (not recorded which). Here the CDR3 reads CASSESGSGLYNEQFF. Written as DNA, the CDR3 is TGTGCCAGCAGTGAATCCGGCAGCGGACTCTACAATGAGCAGTTCTTC.